The rows below give T cell receptor beta chains drawn from one sample of a study of blood T cell repertoires in COVID-19. The method was immunoSEQ multiplex PCR; TCRdb's version includes in-frame clones alone and lacks a portion of them. Found here are 250,000 or so clones, around nine tenths of them singletons; the top ten hold approximately 10%. Sequencing was carried out using peripheral blood. The source is a man aged 35-49 years with active or convalescent COVID-19. Both conserved end residues are part of each CDR3. D genes are given only for firm matches. Clone size, where shown, is once, few, many, or a class for clones that have expanded.

CDR3 protein | CDR3 DNA | clone size | J gene | V gene | D gene
CASSYSRMDTQYF | TGTGCCAGCAGTTACTCCAGGATGGATACGCAGTATTTT | - | TRBJ2-3 | TRBV12-3/TRBV12-4 | -
CASTPGDGNTIYF | TGTGCCAGCACCCCAGGGGATGGAAACACCATATATTTT | - | TRBJ1-3 | TRBV6-5 | -
CASSQGSGNNQPQHF | TGTGCCAGCAGCCAGGGATCCGGGAACAATCAGCCCCAGCATTTT | - | TRBJ1-5 | TRBV3-1/TRBV3-2 | -
CASSLQIGTGSGGYTF | TGTGCCAGCAGCTTGCAAATTGGGACAGGGAGCGGCGGCTACACCTTC | once | TRBJ1-2 | TRBV7-9 | TRBD1
CASSEQDSNQPQHF | TGTGCCAGCAGTGAACAGGATAGCAATCAGCCCCAGCATTTT | few | TRBJ1-5 | TRBV27 | -
CASSPLRYTEAFF | TGTGCCAGCAGCCCCCTGAGGTACACTGAAGCTTTCTTT | - | TRBJ1-1 | TRBV3-1/TRBV3-2 | -
CASTGQGGTEAFF | TGTGCCAGCACCGGACAGGGTGGAACTGAAGCTTTCTTT | - | TRBJ1-1 | TRBV7-9 | TRBD1
CAIRKTDSNTEAFF | TGTGCCATCAGAAAGACAGATTCGAACACTGAAGCTTTCTTT | - | TRBJ1-1 | TRBV10-3 | -
CASRFGMSNQPQHF | TGTGCCAGTCGGTTCGGGATGAGCAATCAGCCCCAGCATTTT | once | TRBJ1-5 | TRBV19 | -
CASSDPGLLTYEQYF | TGTGCCAGCAGTGATCCGGGACTTTTGACCTACGAGCAGTACTTC | - | TRBJ2-7 | TRBV25-1 | -
CASSARQGLIDTIYF | TGTGCCAGCAGCGCCCGACAGGGTCTTATAGACACCATATATTTT | - | TRBJ1-3 | TRBV9 | TRBD1
CASREQGVAEAFF | TGTGCCAGCAGGGAACAAGGGGTCGCTGAAGCTTTCTTT | - | TRBJ1-1 | TRBV2 | -
CASSQVPLAGASNEQFF | TGCGCCAGCAGCCAAGTTCCCCTAGCGGGGGCCTCGAATGAGCAGTTCTTC | once | TRBJ2-1 | TRBV4-1 | TRBD2
CAWSGPSVEQYF | TGTGCCTGGAGTGGGCCTAGCGTCGAGCAGTACTTC | - | TRBJ2-7 | TRBV30 | -
CAYLPGGHYGYTF | TGTGCCTACCTCCCGGGGGGTCACTATGGCTACACCTTC | - | TRBJ1-2 | TRBV30 | -
CASSLTPETGELFF | TGTGCCAGCAGCTTAACCCCGGAGACCGGGGAGCTGTTTTTT | - | TRBJ2-2 | TRBV7-3 | -
CASSLVEGAGGSPLHF | TGTGCCAGCAGCTTAGTAGAGGGGGCAGGAGGGTCACCCCTCCACTTT | - | TRBJ1-6 | TRBV7-6 | TRBD1
CSVGGGNQPQHF | TGCAGCGTTGGGGGGGGCAATCAGCCCCAGCATTTT | - | TRBJ1-5 | TRBV29-1 | -
CASSFGEIGNQPQHF | TGCGCCAGCAGCTTCGGGGAAATTGGCAATCAGCCCCAGCATTTT | - | TRBJ1-5 | TRBV5-1 | -
CASSATTAGTEAFF | TGTGCCAGCAGCGCAACGACAGCAGGCACTGAAGCTTTCTTT | - | TRBJ1-1 | TRBV9 | -
CASSYFRGGPTDTQYF | TGTGCCAGCAGTTACTTCCGGGGGGGACCTACAGATACGCAGTATTTT | - | TRBJ2-3 | TRBV6-5 | TRBD2
CASSTGQKLAKNIQYF | TGTGCCAGCAGCACCGGACAGAAATTAGCCAAAAACATTCAGTACTTC | - | TRBJ2-4 | TRBV7-9 | -
CASSQIQGSFGNTIYF | TGTGCCAGCAGCCAAATCCAGGGATCATTCGGAAACACCATATATTTT | - | TRBJ1-3 | TRBV3-1/TRBV3-2 | -
CASSSNDRGKGTEAFF | TGTGCCAGCAGTTCTAACGACAGGGGTAAGGGCACTGAAGCTTTCTTT | - | TRBJ1-1 | TRBV2 | TRBD1
CASSSGPGQTYEQYF | TGTGCCAGCAGCTCGGGCCCGGGACAGACCTACGAGCAGTACTTC | - | TRBJ2-7 | TRBV5-5 | TRBD1
CASSLNLVGARGTGELFF | TGTGCCAGCAGCTTAAATTTGGTTGGGGCTAGAGGAACCGGGGAGCTGTTTTTT | - | TRBJ2-2 | TRBV11-2 | -
CAGDTGFSSRTDTQYF | TGTGCCGGGGATACCGGGTTTAGTAGTCGCACAGATACGCAGTATTTT | - | TRBJ2-3 | TRBV30 | -
CASSSFGTPYEQYF | TGTGCCAGCAGCTCGTTCGGGACTCCCTACGAGCAGTACTTC | - | TRBJ2-7 | TRBV2 | -
CAWQGDRGQPQHF | TGTGCCTGGCAGGGGGACAGGGGACAGCCCCAGCATTTT | - | TRBJ1-5 | TRBV30 | TRBD1
CASSLIGGANTEAFF | TGTGCCAGCAGCTTAATTGGGGGCGCGAACACTGAAGCTTTCTTT | - | TRBJ1-1 | TRBV7-3 | -
CASSFRTGGDYGYTF | TGTGCCAGCAGCTTCCGGACAGGGGGCGACTATGGCTACACCTTC | many | TRBJ1-2 | TRBV5-6 | TRBD1
CASSLSSLNEKLFF | TGTGCCAGCAGCTTAAGTAGTCTTAATGAAAAACTGTTTTTT | - | TRBJ1-4 | TRBV7-9 | -
CASSPVDSGANVLTF | TGTGCCAGCAGCCCAGTTGACTCTGGGGCCAACGTCCTGACTTTC | - | TRBJ2-6 | TRBV11-2 | -
CASSLDGTGTPSESYTF | TGTGCCAGCAGCTTAGATGGGACAGGGACCCCATCGGAAAGCTACACCTTC | - | TRBJ1-2 | TRBV7-9 | TRBD1
CASSAIGLAGETQYF | TGTGCCAGCAGTGCTATTGGACTAGCGGGAGAGACCCAGTACTTC | - | TRBJ2-5 | TRBV27 | TRBD2
CASSEGAGIGVTQYF | TGTGCCAGCAGTGAAGGGGCGGGGATAGGGGTTACGCAGTATTTT | - | TRBJ2-3 | TRBV6-1 | -
CASSKALGGRYF | TGTGCCAGCAGCAAAGCGCTGGGCGGGCGCTACTTC | - | TRBJ2-5 | TRBV21-1 | -
CASRPTGSNTEAFF | TGTGCCAGCAGGCCGACAGGGTCGAACACTGAAGCTTTCTTT | - | TRBJ1-1 | TRBV6-5 | TRBD1
CASMGGTLLNPEQFF | TGTGCCAGCATGGGTGGGACTCTACTAAATCCTGAGCAGTTCTTC | - | TRBJ2-1 | TRBV6-5 | -
CASSSHRVTTEAFF | TGTGCCAGCAGTTCTCACAGGGTGACCACTGAAGCTTTCTTT | - | TRBJ1-1 | TRBV7-8 | -
CASSPRDRRLAGADNEQFF | TGTGCCAGCAGCCCCCGGGACAGGAGGCTAGCGGGAGCGGACAATGAGCAGTTCTTC | - | TRBJ2-1 | TRBV3-1/TRBV3-2 | TRBD2
CASSPDREIYGYTF | TGCGCCAGCAGCCCGGACAGGGAGATCTATGGCTACACCTTC | few | TRBJ1-2 | TRBV5-1 | TRBD1
CASSAGYEQFF | TGTGCCAGCAGTGCTGGCTATGAGCAGTTCTTC | - | TRBJ2-1 | TRBV7-2 | -
CASSTGNVNEQYF | TGTGCCAGCAGTACAGGGAACGTCAACGAGCAGTACTTC | - | TRBJ2-7 | TRBV28 | -
CASSLGAGATYEQYF | TGTGCCAGCAGCTTAGGGGCGGGAGCCACCTACGAGCAGTACTTC | - | TRBJ2-7 | TRBV11-2 | TRBD2
CASSARRAFGTIYF | TGTGCCAGCAGTGCTAGGCGGGCCTTTGGCACCATATATTTT | once | TRBJ1-3 | TRBV27 | -